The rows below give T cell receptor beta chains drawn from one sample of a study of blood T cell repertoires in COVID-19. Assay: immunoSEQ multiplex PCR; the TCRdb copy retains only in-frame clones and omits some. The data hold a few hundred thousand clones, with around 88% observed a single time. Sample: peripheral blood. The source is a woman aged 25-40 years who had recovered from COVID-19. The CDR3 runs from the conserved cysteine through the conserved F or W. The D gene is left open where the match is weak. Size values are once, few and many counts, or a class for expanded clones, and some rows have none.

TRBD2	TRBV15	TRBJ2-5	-	TGTGCCACCAGCAGAGGGAGCGGGGGGACGGAGACCCAGTACTTC	CATSRGSGGTETQYF
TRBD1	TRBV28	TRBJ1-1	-	TGTGCCAGCATCAGACAGGGCACTGAAGCTTTCTTT	CASIRQGTEAFF
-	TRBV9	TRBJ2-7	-	TGTGCCAGCAGCCGTACATTCGGGATGGCAGCAACTTACGAGCAGTACTTC	CASSRTFGMAATYEQYF
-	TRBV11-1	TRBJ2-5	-	TGTGCCAGCAGCTCGGACAACCAAGAGACCCAGTACTTC	CASSSDNQETQYF
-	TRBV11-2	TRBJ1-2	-	TGTGCCAGCAGCTTAGGGCGGCTTAACTATGGCTACACCTTC	CASSLGRLNYGYTF
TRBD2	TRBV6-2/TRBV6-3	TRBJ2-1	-	TGTGCCAGCAGTGCTCCATTGACTAGCGAGGCTGAGCAGTTCTTC	CASSAPLTSEAEQFF
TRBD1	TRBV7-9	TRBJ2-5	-	TGTGCCAGCAGCCCGGGACAGGGTACAAAGACCCAGTACTTC	CASSPGQGTKTQYF
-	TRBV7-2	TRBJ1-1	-	TGTGCCAGCAGCATAAACAGGGCGAACCCTGAAGCTTTCTTT	CASSINRANPEAFF
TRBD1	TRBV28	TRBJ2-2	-	TGTGCCAGCAGTTTGGGTGGGACAGGGAACACCGGGGAGCTGTTTTTT	CASSLGGTGNTGELFF
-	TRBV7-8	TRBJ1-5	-	TGTGCCAGCAGCTTAGCAGGGCAGGGAAGCAATCAGCCCCAGCATTTT	CASSLAGQGSNQPQHF
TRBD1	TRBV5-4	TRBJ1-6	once	TGTGCCAGCAGCTGGGGACAGGGTTCGGTTTCACCCCTCCACTTT	CASSWGQGSVSPLHF
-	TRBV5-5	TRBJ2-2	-	TGTGCCAGCAGCTTGGGAACCGCGGAGAGAGGGGAGCTGTTTTTT	CASSLGTAERGELFF
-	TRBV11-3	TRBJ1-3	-	TGTGCCAGCAGCTTAGATTATGGAAACACCATATATTTT	CASSLDYGNTIYF
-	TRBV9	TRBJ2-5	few	TGTGCCAGCAGGGCAACGGGACACAACCAAGAGACCCAGTACTTC	CASRATGHNQETQYF
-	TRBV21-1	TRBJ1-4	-	TGTGCCAGCAGCACGGTCGGGGCGACAGGGAAACTGTTTTTT	CASSTVGATGKLFF
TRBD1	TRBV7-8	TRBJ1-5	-	TGTGCCAGCAGCCGGGACAGGGGGAATCAGCCCCAGCATTTT	CASSRDRGNQPQHF
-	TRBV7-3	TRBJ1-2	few	TGTGCCAGCAGCGCGTCCGCGGGCGGTAGAGGCTACACCTTC	CASSASAGGRGYTF
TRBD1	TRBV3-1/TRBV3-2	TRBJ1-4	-	TGTGCCAGCAGCGAGTACGCCCGACAGGGCCCAACTAATGAAAAACTGTTTTTT	CASSEYARQGPTNEKLFF
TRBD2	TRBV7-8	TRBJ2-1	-	TGTGCCAGCAACCCTAGCGGAGCCTACAATGAGCAGTTCTTC	CASNPSGAYNEQFF
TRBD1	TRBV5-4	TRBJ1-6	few	TGTGCCAGCAGCCCGGGAGGGACAGGGGATGGGCCCCTCCACTTT	CASSPGGTGDGPLHF
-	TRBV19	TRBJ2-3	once	TGTGCCAGTAGTATTTCACTACCCGGCACAGATACGCAGTATTTT	CASSISLPGTDTQYF
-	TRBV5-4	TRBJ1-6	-	TGTGCCAGCAGCCCCCGGCCCCGGGGAAATTCACCCCTCCACTTT	CASSPRPRGNSPLHF
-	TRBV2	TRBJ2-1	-	TGTGCCAGCAGTGAATTCAGGGGTCAATACAATGAGCAGTTCTTC	CASSEFRGQYNEQFF
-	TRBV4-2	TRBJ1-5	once	TGTGCCAGCAGCCAGGTTTGGGGGGACAATCAGCCCCAGCATTTT	CASSQVWGDNQPQHF
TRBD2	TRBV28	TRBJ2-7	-	TGTGCCAGCAGTTTATATTTCGCGGGGGGGCCTTCCTACGAGCAGTACTTC	CASSLYFAGGPSYEQYF
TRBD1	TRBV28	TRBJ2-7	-	TGTGCCAGCCAGACCGGGGACAGAGCCTACGAGCAGTACTTC	CASQTGDRAYEQYF
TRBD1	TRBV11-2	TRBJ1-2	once	TGTGCCAGCAGCTCTCCGGCTCAGGACAGGGGGCTGACTAACTATGGCTACACCTTC	CASSSPAQDRGLTNYGYTF
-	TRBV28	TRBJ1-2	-	TGTGCCAGCAGTCTCATAACAGGGTATGGCTACACCTTC	CASSLITGYGYTF
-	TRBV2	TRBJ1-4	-	TGTGCCAGCAGTGAAAACCAGGGTGAAAAACTGTTTTTT	CASSENQGEKLFF
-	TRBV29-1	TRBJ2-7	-	TGCAGCGTTAGGGGCAGTACCTACGAGCAGTACTTC	CSVRGSTYEQYF
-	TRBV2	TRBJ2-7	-	TGTGCCAGCAGTGACAGGGGTGGAGAGCAGTACTTC	CASSDRGGEQYF
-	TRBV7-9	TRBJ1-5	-	TGTGCCAGCAGCTCAATTACAGGGATGAGAGGTCAGCCCCAGCATTTT	CASSSITGMRGQPQHF